Following are 24 T cell receptor beta chains from one sample sequenced in a study of T-cell reconstitution after alpha-beta-depleted transplantation in children. The TCRbeta library incorporated unique molecular identifiers. MiXCR was run by TCRdb on the PCR reads, yielding one entry per CDR3 protein. The repertoire includes 700,000 to 950,000 distinct CDR3 sequences, roughly 15% of them detected once, and 5% sits in the top ten. Specimen: PBMCs, mostly from graft donor cells, collected 360 days after TCRalphabeta/CD19-depleted stem cell transplant. Source of these receptors: a male patient aged 10 to 17 who had a stem cell transplant for acute lymphoblastic leukemia, so the T cells may come from the graft donor.

In this sample, this clonotype turned up many times. The rearrangement uses TRBV10-3 and TRBJ2-2; 12 nucleotides agree with TRBD1. CDR1 and CDR2 from the germline V gene are ENHRY and SYGVKD. J was trimmed by 3 bases and V by 3 bases; bases with no gene match: 8. CDR3 length equals 18 residues. This chain's CDR3 is CAISDQPGQGADTGELFF. CDR3 DNA: TGTGCCATCAGTGACCAACCGGGACAGGGGGCGGACACCGGGGAGCTGTTTTTT.

This chain uses TRBV7-8 with TRBJ2-4; D remains ambiguous. Germline V gene data show CDR1 as SGHVS and CDR2 as FQNEAQ. Trimming took off 2 bases at V and 3 bases at J, with 14 bases between the two ends. The CDR3 is made up of 16 amino acids. CDR3 nucleotides: TGTGCCAGCAGCTTATTGACCGGCACGGGCAAAAACATTCAGTACTTC. Amino acid sequence: CASSLLTGTGKNIQYF.

The J gene is TRBJ1-5, the V gene TRBV6-5, with D unresolved. Looked up from germline, CDR1 is MNHEY and CDR2 is SVGAGI. The ends were cut back, 4 bases at V and 0 bases at J, with 10 bases in the middle. The CDR3 length is 15 residues. As DNA, the CDR3 is TGTGCCAGCAGTTCGAATACTTATAGCAATCAGCCCCAGCATTTT. Translating it yields CASSSNTYSNQPQHF.

The rearrangement links TRBV5-1 to TRBJ1-4; D gene ambiguous. V lost 5 bases and J lost 4, with 9 bases in between. Germline V gives CDR1 SGHRS, CDR2 YFSETQ. This CDR3 has 13 residues. The DNA of the CDR3 is TGCGCCAGCAGTCCTTCGGGTAATGAAAAACTGTTTTTT. Protein: CASSPSGNEKLFF.

The chain employs TRBV7-8 and TRBJ2-7; unclear D gene. In germline, CDR1 is SGHVS, CDR2 FQNEAQ. The CDR3 is 13 amino acids. V was shortened by 7 bases and J by 2 bases, with 12 bases between the two germline ends. The CDR3, as DNA: TGTGCCAGCACCCTAACGCCTACCTACGAGCAGTACTTC. It encodes CASTLTPTYEQYF.

This clonotype came up once. The gene calls are TRBV7-8 and TRBJ2-1; 9 bases line up with TRBD2. Per the germline V gene, CDR1 is SGHVS and CDR2 is FQNEAQ. V was pared by 6 bases and J by 5 bases, with 11 bases of the junction left unmatched. The CDR3 is 16 amino acids. CDR3: CASRSAGGGVDNEQFF. CDR3 nucleotide sequence: TGTGCCAGCAGAAGTGCAGGCGGGGGGGTAGACAATGAGCAGTTCTTC.

CDR3 sequence (DNA): TGCAGTGCTAGAGATGTGGGGACAGGGAATACCTATGGCTACACCTTC. It specifies CSARDVGTGNTYGYTF. This chain links TRBV20-1 with TRBJ1-2; 9 bases fit TRBD1. Germline V gene data show CDR1 as DFQATT and CDR2 as SNEGSKA (reference sequence). Germline trimming cut 0 bases from V and 4 bases from J; bases unmatched to any gene: 9. This CDR3 is built from 16 residues.

This clonotype showed up just a few times. The chain joins TRBV29-1 to TRBJ2-7, with D perhaps TRBD2 (5 bases). Trimming took off 0 bases at V and 6 bases at J, with 6 bases between the two ends. Germline V CDR1 and CDR2: SQVTM, ANQGSEA. The CDR3 runs 11 residues. The CDR3 bases are TGCAGCGTTGAAGAAGCGGCCGAGCAGTACTTC. This sequence encodes CSVEEAAEQYF.

The chain joins TRBV12-3 or TRBV12-4 to TRBJ1-4; TRBD1 agrees at 8 bases. The CDR3 extends over 17 amino acids. The V segment lost 6 bases and the J segment 6 bases; nucleotides outside the gene matches: 15. In DNA, the CDR3 is TGTGCCAGCAGGCTGCTCAGGGGGCGCAGGGGAGATGAAAAACTGTTTTTT. It codes for CASRLLRGRRGDEKLFF.

At least ten counts were recorded for this clonotype. The chain employs TRBV29-1 and TRBJ1-1; tentative D call: TRBD1 (6 bases). Germline CDR1 is SQVTM and CDR2 is ANQGSEA. Trimming cost V 4 bases and J 3 bases, with 9 bases left between them. This CDR3 contains 12 residues. CDR3 region: CSVVEGDTEAFF. The DNA of the CDR3 is TGCAGCGTTGTGGAGGGGGACACTGAAGCTTTCTTT.

The chain carries TRBV11-1 and TRBJ1-4; TRBD1 agrees at 7 bases. The CDR3 loop spans 18 amino acids. V was pared by 5 bases and J by 2 bases, with 14 bases of the junction left unmatched. Germline values: CDR1 SGHAT, CDR2 FQDESV (reference sequence). The CDR3 is CASSLMTGLAWTNEKLFF. CDR3 nucleotides: TGTGCCAGCAGCCTTATGACAGGGCTGGCATGGACTAATGAAAAACTGTTTTTT.

The chain combines TRBV7-9 with TRBJ2-7; 9 nucleotides agree with TRBD2. J lost 5 bases, V lost 5 bases, and 10 bases had no gene match. Germline V gene data show CDR1 as SEHNR and CDR2 as FQNEAQ (reference sequence). The CDR3 is made up of 15 amino acids. The CDR3 DNA is TGTGCCAGCAGCCTTTTAGCGGGAGTGTCGAACGAGCAGTACTTC. Protein sequence: CASSLLAGVSNEQYF.

This clonotype was seen only a few times. CDR3 nucleotides: TGCGCCAGCAGCTTGGCCCTGGGACTCCACTACGAGCAGTACTTC. This gives the protein CASSLALGLHYEQYF. The chain uses TRBV5-1 and TRBJ2-7, with D possibly matching TRBD2 (6 bases). This CDR3 is built from 15 residues. V was pared by 0 bases and J by 3 bases, with 13 bases between. CDR1 SGHRS and CDR2 YFSETQ come from the germline V gene.

This clonotype has more than one count but fewer than ten. The gene calls are TRBV20-1 and TRBJ2-7; 12 positions agree with TRBD2. Trimming at V came to 0 bases and at J to 4 bases, leaving 4 bases not matched to a gene. The CDR3 contains 15 residues. Germline CDR1 reads DFQATT; CDR2 reads SNEGSKA (reference sequence). CDR3 in DNA: TGCAGTGCTAGAGACACTGGACTAGCGGGATACGAGCAGTACTTC. The encoded protein is CSARDTGLAGYEQYF.

The V call is TRBV11-2, the J call TRBJ2-7; 9 bases fit TRBD2. Germline V gives CDR1 SGHAT, CDR2 FQNNGV. The CDR3 loop spans 18 amino acids. The trim removed 3 bases at V and 2 bases at J, leaving 14 bases unmatched. This CDR3 is CASSFGPGGRELAYEQYF. The CDR3 nucleotides read TGTGCCAGCAGCTTTGGACCTGGCGGGAGGGAATTGGCCTACGAGCAGTACTTC.

The V gene is TRBV9, the J gene TRBJ2-1; D perhaps matches TRBD2 (6 bases). The CDR3 sequence is 14 residues long. The germline V gene has CDR1 SGDLS and CDR2 YYNGEE. V was cut by 3 bases and J by 8 bases, with 15 bases left in between. The CDR3 DNA is TGTGCCAGCAGCGACTTGACATGGGAGGATGAGCAGTTCTTC. Translation: CASSDLTWEDEQFF.

This clonotype has more than one count but fewer than ten. This chain connects TRBV12-3 or TRBV12-4 to TRBJ1-6; D uncertain. The CDR3 is 13 residues long. Trimming took off 1 base at V and 11 bases at J, with 9 bases between the two ends. The CDR3 coding sequence is TGTGCCAGCAGTTTAGGGACGGAGGCACCCCTCCACTTT. Its protein is CASSLGTEAPLHF.

This clonotype has a handful of counts. This rearrangement joins TRBV20-1 to TRBJ1-5; TRBD1 might be the D (5 bases). CDR1 DFQATT and CDR2 SNEGSKA come from the germline V gene (reference sequence). Trimming shortened V by 6 bases and J by 2 bases, and 17 bases separated the two germline ends. The CDR3 is 15 residues long. The CDR3 region is CSAHPIGGGNQPQHF. The CDR3 DNA sequence: TGCAGTGCCCACCCTATTGGGGGGGGCAATCAGCCCCAGCATTTT.

The V call is TRBV6-5, the J call TRBJ2-2, with a weak D call TRBD2 (6 bases). The germline V gene has CDR1 MNHEY and CDR2 SVGAGI. The ends were cut back, 2 bases at V and 2 bases at J, with 9 bases in the middle. The CDR3 has 15 residues. The DNA of the CDR3 is TGTGCCAGCAGTTACATCGGGGGAAACACCGGGGAGCTGTTTTTT. Protein sequence: CASSYIGGNTGELFF.

This clonotype came up a few times. The chain has TRBV5-1 and TRBJ2-1; weak D call: TRBD2 (5 bases). CDR1 is SGHRS, CDR2 YFSETQ, per germline. The CDR3 sequence is 15 residues long. Between the trimmed V and J ends, which lost 3 bases and 3 bases, there was a span of 13 bases. The CDR3 reads CASSSRRTLYNEQFF. The CDR3 nucleotides are TGCGCCAGCAGCTCTCGACGGACTCTCTACAATGAGCAGTTCTTC.

The rearrangement joins TRBV18 to TRBJ2-2; no clear D gene. CDR1 is KGHSH, CDR2 LQKENI, per germline. This CDR3 is built from 15 residues. V gave up 3 bases and J gave up 4 bases, with 12 bases separating them. This chain's CDR3 is CASSPSTLGTGELFF. In DNA, the CDR3 is TGTGCCAGCTCACCGAGTACACTGGGCACCGGGGAGCTGTTTTTT.

The chain combines TRBV7-8 with TRBJ2-5; tentatively, D is TRBD1 or TRBD2 (6 bases each). The germline V and J ends were trimmed by 4 bases and 2 bases, with 14 bases remaining between them. CDR3 length: 15 amino acids. In germline, CDR1 is SGHVS, CDR2 FQNEAQ. In DNA, the CDR3 is TGTGCCAGCAGCTCTGGGGGGCCCCTACAAGAGACCCAGTACTTC. Protein sequence: CASSSGGPLQETQYF.

In this sample, this clonotype turned up a few times. The J gene is TRBJ2-1, the V gene TRBV4-1; 7 bases map to TRBD2. V shed 1 base, J shed 3 bases, and the junction held 3 bases outside the gene matches. This CDR3 is built from 15 residues. Germline V gives CDR1 MGHRA, CDR2 YSYEKL. Written as DNA, the CDR3 is TGCGCCAGCAGCCAAGCAGCGGGGATCTACAATGAGCAGTTCTTC. It codes for CASSQAAGIYNEQFF.

This rearrangement joins TRBV24-1 to TRBJ2-6; D may correspond to TRBD1 or TRBD2 (5 bases each). CDR1 is KGHDR, CDR2 SFDVKD, per germline. This CDR3 is built from 16 residues. Trimming left V 2 bases short and J 2 bases short, with 9 bases between. In nucleotides, the CDR3 is TGTGCCACCAGTGATTCGGGGCACCCTGGGGCCAACGTCCTGACTTTC. Residues: CATSDSGHPGANVLTF.